This entry describes one TCR beta chain. Its antigen is unknown. This sample is part of a study of T cell repertoires in cytomegalovirus infection. Study-wide context: Public TCR beta signature analysis indicated the presence of both CMV infection and matching HLA type.

TCRdb called the reads again in MiXCR, with one record for every CDR3 protein. The table lists more than 150,000 distinct CDR3 sequences, about a sixth of them singletons. Notes on the study in general: Individuals carrying CMV plus the relevant HLA were identified by cumulative frequency of public TCR beta families. Ex vivo responses were dominated by HLA-C-restricted CMV-specific TCR beta clonotypes.

The material sequenced was CD8+ T cells from PBMCs. This TCR derives from a human donor in good health (CMV status not recorded). Some clones in this sample may be carry-over from other donors' samples.

The CDR3 nucleotides read TGTGCCAGCAGCCATTACTCGCGGGAGGTTAGCACAGATACGCAGTATTTT. Its protein product is CASSHYSREVSTDTQYF. The chain carries TRBV9 and TRBJ2-3; 8 nucleotides align to TRBD2. With 4 bases clipped from V and 0 bases from J, the junction kept 10 bases outside the gene matches. This CDR3 region has 17 residues. Germline CDR1 is SGDLS and CDR2 is YYNGEE.